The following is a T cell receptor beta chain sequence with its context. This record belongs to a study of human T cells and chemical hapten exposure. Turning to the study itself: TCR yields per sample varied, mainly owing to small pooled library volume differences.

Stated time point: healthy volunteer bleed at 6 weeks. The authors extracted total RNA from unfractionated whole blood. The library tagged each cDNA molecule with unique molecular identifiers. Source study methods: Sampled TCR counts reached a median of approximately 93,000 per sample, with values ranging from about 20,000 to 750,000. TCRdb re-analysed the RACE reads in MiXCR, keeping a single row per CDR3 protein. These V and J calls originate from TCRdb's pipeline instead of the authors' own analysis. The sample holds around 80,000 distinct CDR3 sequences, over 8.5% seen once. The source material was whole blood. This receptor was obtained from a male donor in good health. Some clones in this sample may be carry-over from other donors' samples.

The chain's CDR3 is CAIRIAGSSGNTIYF. The CDR3 DNA follows: TGTGCCATCAGGATAGCCGGAAGTTCTGGAAACACCATATATTTT. J is TRBJ1-3 and V is TRBV10-3; D is undetermined. V lost 6 bases and J lost 1, with 13 bases in between. Germline-derived CDR1 and CDR2 are ENHRY and SYGVKD. The CDR3 consists of 15 residues.